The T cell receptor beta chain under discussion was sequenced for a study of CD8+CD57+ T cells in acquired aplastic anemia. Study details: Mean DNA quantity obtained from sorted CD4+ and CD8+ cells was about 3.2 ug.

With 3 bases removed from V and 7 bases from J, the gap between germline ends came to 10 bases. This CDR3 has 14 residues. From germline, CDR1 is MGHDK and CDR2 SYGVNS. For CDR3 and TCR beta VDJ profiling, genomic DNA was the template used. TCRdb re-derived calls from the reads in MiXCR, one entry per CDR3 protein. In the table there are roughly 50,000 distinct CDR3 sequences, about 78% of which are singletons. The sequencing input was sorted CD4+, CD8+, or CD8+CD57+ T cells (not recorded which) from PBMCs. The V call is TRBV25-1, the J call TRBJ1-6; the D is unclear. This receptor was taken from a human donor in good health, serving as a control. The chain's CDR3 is CASSDRATNSPLHF. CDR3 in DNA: TGTGCCAGCAGTGACCGGGCCACAAATTCACCCCTCCACTTT.